The rows below give T cell receptor beta chains drawn from one sample of a study of regulatory T cells in long-lasting Graves disease. TCRdb re-derived calls from the multiplex PCR reads in MiXCR, one entry per CDR3 protein. The data hold 600,000 to 850,000 distinct CDR3 sequences, with about 30% observed a single time. Specimen: peripheral blood mononuclear cells (PBMCs), collected when the disease was refractory, from a patient treated with antithyroid drugs. Receptors originate from a female donor with Graves disease. Each CDR3 is given with its conserved first and last residue. Fields, in order: V gene, J gene, D gene, clone size, CDR3 protein, CDR3 DNA. A D gene is named only where the DNA matches it firmly. Expanded clones are given a class, and other clones once, few, many or no size at all.

v_call: TRBV12-3/TRBV12-4
j_call: TRBJ2-5
d_call: .
clone_size: many
cdr3_aa: CASSTNKGFQETQYF
cdr3_nt: TGTGCCAGCAGTACTAACAAGGGCTTCCAAGAGACCCAGTACTTC

v_call: TRBV29-1
j_call: TRBJ2-5
d_call: TRBD1
clone_size: few
cdr3_aa: CSVERRTGQETQYF
cdr3_nt: TGCAGCGTTGAGCGGAGGACAGGACAAGAGACCCAGTACTTC

v_call: TRBV7-9
j_call: TRBJ1-1
d_call: .
clone_size: .
cdr3_aa: CASSLLPHGAGRRTEAFF
cdr3_nt: TGTGCCAGCAGCTTATTGCCCCACGGGGCGGGAAGACGTACTGAAGCTTTCTTT

v_call: TRBV5-1
j_call: TRBJ2-5
d_call: .
clone_size: many
cdr3_aa: CASSLGRQETQYF
cdr3_nt: TGTGCCAGCAGCTTAGGGCGGCAAGAGACCCAGTACTTC

v_call: TRBV11-2
j_call: TRBJ2-7
d_call: .
clone_size: few
cdr3_aa: CASSLGFAASLTYEQYF
cdr3_nt: TGTGCCAGCAGCTTAGGATTTGCGGCGTCGCTTACCTACGAGCAGTACTTC

v_call: TRBV30
j_call: TRBJ2-7
d_call: .
clone_size: .
cdr3_aa: CAWSDPREQYF
cdr3_nt: TGTGCCTGGAGTGACCCTCGCGAGCAGTACTTC

v_call: TRBV2
j_call: TRBJ2-2
d_call: .
clone_size: many
cdr3_aa: CASSEEAAGNTGELFF
cdr3_nt: TGTGCCAGCAGTGAAGAGGCGGCGGGGAACACCGGGGAGCTGTTTTTT

v_call: TRBV7-9
j_call: TRBJ1-3
d_call: .
clone_size: .
cdr3_aa: CASSLGDTGNTIYF
cdr3_nt: TGTGCCAGCAGCTTAGGGGACACCGGAAACACCATATATTTT

v_call: TRBV11-2
j_call: TRBJ2-4
d_call: .
clone_size: .
cdr3_aa: CASSGGGPGNIQYF
cdr3_nt: TGTGCCAGCAGCGGAGGGGGGCCGGGAAACATTCAGTACTTC

v_call: TRBV7-3
j_call: TRBJ1-1
d_call: .
clone_size: many
cdr3_aa: CASSLFKNTEAFF
cdr3_nt: TGTGCCAGCAGCCTGTTCAAGAACACTGAAGCTTTCTTT

v_call: TRBV29-1
j_call: TRBJ2-6
d_call: .
clone_size: .
cdr3_aa: CSASGASSGANVLTF
cdr3_nt: TGCAGCGCCTCGGGGGCAAGCTCTGGGGCCAACGTCCTGACTTTC

v_call: TRBV2
j_call: TRBJ1-1
d_call: .
clone_size: many
cdr3_aa: CASSWTVMNTEAFF
cdr3_nt: TGTGCCAGCAGTTGGACAGTAATGAACACTGAAGCTTTCTTT

v_call: TRBV7-6
j_call: TRBJ1-1
d_call: .
clone_size: .
cdr3_aa: CASSLAPGPTGTEAFF
cdr3_nt: TGTGCCAGCAGCTTAGCACCGGGGCCGACGGGCACTGAAGCTTTCTTT

v_call: TRBV27
j_call: TRBJ2-2
d_call: TRBD1
clone_size: .
cdr3_aa: CASSFRQGAYTGELFF
cdr3_nt: TGTGCCAGCAGTTTTCGACAGGGGGCATACACCGGGGAGCTGTTTTTT